A selection of T cell receptor beta chains follows, all from one sample in a study of blood T cells in healthy people across ages. TCRdb called the 5' RACE reads again in MiXCR, with one record for every CDR3 protein. Seen here are hundreds of thousands of distinct CDR3 sequences, roughly 31% observed once, and the top ten hold 15% to 18%. The material sequenced was blood. The source of these receptors is a woman of 80 years or more in good health. Both conserved end residues are trimmed from each CDR3.

v_gene	j_gene	CDR3aa
TRBV3-1	TRBJ2-7	ASSQETSGATYEQY
TRBV29-1	NA	SVELTKMKTQY
TRBV27	TRBJ1-1	ASRVLPSRTASTEAF
TRBV2	TRBJ1-5	ASTGTGNQPQH
TRBV19	TRBJ2-1	ASSIRAASYNEQF
TRBV29-1	TRBJ1-2	SVEGGGQVTSGYT
TRBV12-3/TRBV12-4	TRBJ1-6	ASNTLENSPLH
TRBV6-5	TRBJ1-1	ASSYSQTNTEAF
TRBV7-3	TRBJ2-7	ASSFLPGQGSEQY
TRBV5-5	TRBJ2-7	ASSRPGRGETKY
TRBV20-1	TRBJ1-2	SARVAAEGYT
TRBV2	TRBJ1-5	ASSEVNSNQPQH
TRBV6-5	TRBJ2-7	ASSYLGQGVSYEQY
TRBV9	TRBJ1-1	ASSVLYAGPGTVNTEAF
TRBV5-1	TRBJ1-1	ASSLKGTGNTEAF
TRBV12-3/TRBV12-4	TRBJ2-3	ASSQRASADTQY
TRBV7-3	TRBJ2-1	ASSSIAGGTLLNEQF
TRBV9	TRBJ1-1	ASSPLEPSTEAF
TRBV28	TRBJ1-6	ASWVLGSPLH
TRBV5-5	TRBJ2-1	ASSYNPAGEQF
TRBV6-6	TRBJ2-5	ASSWTRRQETQY
TRBV27	TRBJ1-2	ASSASGYGYT